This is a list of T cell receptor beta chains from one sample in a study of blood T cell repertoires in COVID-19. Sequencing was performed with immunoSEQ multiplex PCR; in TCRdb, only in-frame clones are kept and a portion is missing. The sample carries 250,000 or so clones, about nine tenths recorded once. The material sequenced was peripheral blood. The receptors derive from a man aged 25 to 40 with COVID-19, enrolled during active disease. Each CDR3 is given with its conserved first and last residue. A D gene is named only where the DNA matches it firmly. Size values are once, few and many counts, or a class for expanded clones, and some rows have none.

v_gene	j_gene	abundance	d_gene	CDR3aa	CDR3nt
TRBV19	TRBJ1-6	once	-	CASRDNSYNSPLHF	TGTGCCAGTAGGGACAACTCCTATAATTCACCCCTCCACTTT
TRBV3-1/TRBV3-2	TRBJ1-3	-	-	CASSQTRDSGNTIYF	TGTGCCAGCAGCCAAACCCGGGACTCTGGAAACACCATATATTTT
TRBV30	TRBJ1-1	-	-	CASRGNTEAFF	TGTGCCTCCAGGGGAAACACTGAAGCTTTCTTT
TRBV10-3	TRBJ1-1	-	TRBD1	CAIRADRGRNTEAFF	TGTGCCATCAGGGCGGACAGGGGGCGGAACACTGAAGCTTTCTTT
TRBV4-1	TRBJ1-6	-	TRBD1	CASSQYDRVVSSPLHF	TGCGCCAGCAGCCAATACGACAGGGTAGTCAGTTCACCCCTCCACTTT
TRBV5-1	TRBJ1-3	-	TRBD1	CASSSGGTGNTIYF	TGCGCCAGCAGCTCAGGGGGCACTGGAAACACCATATATTTT
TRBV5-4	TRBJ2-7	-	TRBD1	CASSDMAGQDTYEQYF	TGTGCCAGCAGCGATATGGCGGGACAGGATACCTACGAGCAGTACTTC
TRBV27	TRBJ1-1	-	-	CASSLGRRGTEAFF	TGTGCCAGCAGTTTGGGCCGCCGGGGTACTGAAGCTTTCTTT
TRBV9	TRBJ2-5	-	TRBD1	CASSTSGTVETQYF	TGTGCCAGCAGCACATCAGGGACAGTAGAGACCCAGTACTTC
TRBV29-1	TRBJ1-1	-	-	CSVHSNEAFF	TGCAGCGTTCATAGTAACGAAGCTTTCTTT
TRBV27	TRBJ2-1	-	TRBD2	CASSLWAAGGYSYNEQFF	TGTGCCAGCAGTTTATGGGCGGCGGGGGGCTACTCCTACAATGAGCAGTTCTTC
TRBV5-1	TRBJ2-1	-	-	CASSGPAWQRTYNEQFF	TGCGCCAGCAGCGGACCAGCGTGGCAGCGGACCTACAATGAGCAGTTCTTC
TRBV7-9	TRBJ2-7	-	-	CASRPKGDRQRYEQYF	TGTGCCAGCAGACCCAAAGGCGACAGACAAAGATACGAGCAGTACTTC
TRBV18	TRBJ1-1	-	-	CASMFSGNTEAFF	TGTGCCAGTATGTTCAGCGGGAACACTGAAGCTTTCTTT
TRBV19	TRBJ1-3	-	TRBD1	CASRPPGQGRNTIYF	TGTGCCAGTCGCCCCCCGGGACAGGGACGAAACACCATATATTTT
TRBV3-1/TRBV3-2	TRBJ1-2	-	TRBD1	CASSHRGQSPGGGYTF	TGTGCCAGCAGCCATCGGGGACAGTCACCCGGCGGGGGCTACACCTTC
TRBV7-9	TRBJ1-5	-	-	CASSSGGSNQPQHF	TGTGCCAGCAGCTCCGGGGGGTCCAATCAGCCCCAGCATTTT
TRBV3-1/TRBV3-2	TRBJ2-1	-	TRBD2	CASSQPGTIYNEQFF	TGTGCCAGCAGCCAACCCGGGACTATCTACAATGAGCAGTTCTTC
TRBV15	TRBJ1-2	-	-	CATSRDVDTGGYTF	TGTGCCACCAGCAGAGATGTCGACACTGGGGGCTACACCTTC
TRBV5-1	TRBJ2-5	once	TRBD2	CASSPPGTSGVRETQYF	TGCGCCAGCAGCCCACCGGGGACTAGCGGGGTTCGGGAGACCCAGTACTTC
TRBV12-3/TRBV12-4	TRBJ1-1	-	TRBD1	CASSSGQGEAFF	TGTGCCAGCAGTTCCGGACAGGGAGAAGCTTTCTTT
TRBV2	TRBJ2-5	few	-	CASSGGKGETQYF	TGTGCCAGCAGTGGGGGCAAGGGAGAGACCCAGTACTTC